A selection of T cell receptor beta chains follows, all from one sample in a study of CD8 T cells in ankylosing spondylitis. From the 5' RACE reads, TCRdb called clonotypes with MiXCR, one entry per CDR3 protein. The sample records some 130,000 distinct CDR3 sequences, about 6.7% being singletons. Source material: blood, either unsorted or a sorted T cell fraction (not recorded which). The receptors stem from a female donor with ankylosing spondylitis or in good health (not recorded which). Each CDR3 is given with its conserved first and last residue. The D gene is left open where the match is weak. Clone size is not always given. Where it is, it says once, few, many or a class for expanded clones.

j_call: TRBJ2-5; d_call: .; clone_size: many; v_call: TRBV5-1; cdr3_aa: CASRETSGETQYF; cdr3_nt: TGCGCCAGCCGAGAGACCTCCGGAGAGACCCAGTACTTC
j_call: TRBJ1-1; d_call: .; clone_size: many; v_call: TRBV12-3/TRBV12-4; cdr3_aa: CASSEAGTEAFF; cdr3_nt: TGTGCCAGCAGTGAAGCGGGCACTGAAGCTTTCTTT
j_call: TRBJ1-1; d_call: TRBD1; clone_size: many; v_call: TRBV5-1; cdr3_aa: CASSPGQQIEAFF; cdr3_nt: TGCGCCAGCAGCCCGGGACAGCAAATTGAAGCTTTCTTT
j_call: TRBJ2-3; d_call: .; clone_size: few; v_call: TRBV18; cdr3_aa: CASSPPSVSDTQYF; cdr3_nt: TGTGCCAGCTCACCACCGAGTGTATCAGATACGCAGTATTTT
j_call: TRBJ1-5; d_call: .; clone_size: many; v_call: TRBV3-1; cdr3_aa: CASSQAGGGTGNQPQHF; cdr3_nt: TGTGCCAGCAGCCAAGCTGGCGGAGGGACCGGTAATCAGCCCCAGCATTTT
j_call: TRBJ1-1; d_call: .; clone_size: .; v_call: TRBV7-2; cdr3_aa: CASSLDRAMNNEAFF; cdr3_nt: TGTGCCAGCAGCTTAGACAGGGCGATGAACAATGAAGCTTTCTTT
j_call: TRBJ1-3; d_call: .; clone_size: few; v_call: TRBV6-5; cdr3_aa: CASSYSGTAGNTIYF; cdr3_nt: TGTGCCAGCAGTTACTCGGGGACGGCTGGAAACACCATATATTTT
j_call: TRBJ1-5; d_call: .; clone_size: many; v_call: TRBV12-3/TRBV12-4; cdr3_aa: CASSLEANQPQHF; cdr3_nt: TGTGCCAGCAGTCTAGAGGCTAATCAGCCCCAGCATTTT
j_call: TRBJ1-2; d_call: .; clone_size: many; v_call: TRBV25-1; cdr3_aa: CASSGRGFLSYGYTF; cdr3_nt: TGTGCCAGCAGCGGAAGGGGGTTTCTAAGCTATGGCTACACCTTC
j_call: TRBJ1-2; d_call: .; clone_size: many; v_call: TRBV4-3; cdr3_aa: CASSQQGIGGYTF; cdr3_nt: TGCGCCAGCAGCCAGCAGGGGATAGGAGGCTACACCTTC
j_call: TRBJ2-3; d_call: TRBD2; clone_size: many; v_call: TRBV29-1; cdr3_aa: CSVEAGGFTDTQYF; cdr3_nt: TGCAGCGTTGAAGCGGGGGGTTTCACAGATACGCAGTATTTT
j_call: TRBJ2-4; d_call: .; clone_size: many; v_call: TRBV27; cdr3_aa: CASSLLGGNIQYF; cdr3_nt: TGTGCCAGCAGTCTCCTGGGGGGAAACATTCAGTACTTC
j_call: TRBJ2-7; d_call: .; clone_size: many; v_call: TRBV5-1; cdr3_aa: CASRVGQDSSYEQYF; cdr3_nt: TGCGCCAGCAGAGTTGGTCAGGACTCCTCCTACGAGCAGTACTTC
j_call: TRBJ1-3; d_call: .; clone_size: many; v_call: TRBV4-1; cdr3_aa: CASSLGTASGNTIYF; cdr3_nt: TGCGCCAGCAGCCTTGGGACGGCCTCTGGAAACACCATATATTTT
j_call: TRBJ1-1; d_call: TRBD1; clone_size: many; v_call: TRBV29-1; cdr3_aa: CSARTGSAEAFF; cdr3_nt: TGCAGCGCCAGGACAGGGAGCGCTGAAGCTTTCTTT
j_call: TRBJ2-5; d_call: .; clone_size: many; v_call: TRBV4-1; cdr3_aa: CASSQTLGAGFETQYF; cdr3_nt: TGCGCCAGCAGCCAAACCCTGGGGGCAGGATTTGAGACCCAGTACTTC
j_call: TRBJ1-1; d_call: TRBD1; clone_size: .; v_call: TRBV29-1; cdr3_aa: CSGADRGYTEAFF; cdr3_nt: TGCAGCGGGGCGGACAGGGGGTACACTGAAGCTTTCTTT
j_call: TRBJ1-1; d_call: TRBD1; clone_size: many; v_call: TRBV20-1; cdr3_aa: CSASGQGALGTEAFF; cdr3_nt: TGCAGTGCTAGCGGACAGGGGGCATTGGGGACTGAAGCTTTCTTT
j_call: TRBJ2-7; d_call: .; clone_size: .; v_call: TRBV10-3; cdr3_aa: CAISEKGGPYEQYF; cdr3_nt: TGTGCCATCAGTGAGAAGGGGGGCCCCTACGAGCAGTACTTC
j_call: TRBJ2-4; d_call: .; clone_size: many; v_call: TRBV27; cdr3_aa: CASSLSVTNIQYF; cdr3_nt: TGTGCCAGCAGTTTATCCGTCACGAACATTCAGTACTTC
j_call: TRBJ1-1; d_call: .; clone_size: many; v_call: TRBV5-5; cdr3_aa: CASSREPNTEAFF; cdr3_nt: TGTGCCAGCAGCCGGGAACCGAACACTGAAGCTTTCTTT
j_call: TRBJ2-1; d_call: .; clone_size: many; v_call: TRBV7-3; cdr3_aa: CASSPFPSYNEQFF; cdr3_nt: TGTGCCAGCAGCCCCTTCCCCTCCTACAATGAGCAGTTCTTC
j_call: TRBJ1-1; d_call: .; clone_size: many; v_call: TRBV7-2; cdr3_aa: CASSLTGYGNTEAFF; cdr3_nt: TGTGCCAGCAGCTTAACAGGGTATGGGAACACTGAAGCTTTCTTT
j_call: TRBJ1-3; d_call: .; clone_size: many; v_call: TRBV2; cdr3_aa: CASRTAVAGNTIYF; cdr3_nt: TGTGCCAGCAGGACCGCGGTCGCTGGAAACACCATATATTTT
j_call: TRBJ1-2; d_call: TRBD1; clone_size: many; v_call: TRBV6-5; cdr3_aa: CASRRTGEGYTF; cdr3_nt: TGTGCCAGCAGGAGGACAGGGGAAGGCTACACCTTC
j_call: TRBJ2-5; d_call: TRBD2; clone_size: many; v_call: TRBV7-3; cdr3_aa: CASSLISGGGQYF; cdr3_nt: TGTGCCAGCAGCTTAATCAGCGGGGGGGGCCAGTACTTC
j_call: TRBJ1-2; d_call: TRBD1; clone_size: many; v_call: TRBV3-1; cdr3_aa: CASSPRDRGSYGYTF; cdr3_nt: TGTGCCAGCAGCCCCCGGGACAGGGGTAGCTATGGCTACACCTTC
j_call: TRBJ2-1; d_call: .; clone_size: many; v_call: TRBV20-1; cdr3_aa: CSAEANIYNEQFF; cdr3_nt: TGCAGTGCCGAAGCAAATATCTACAATGAGCAGTTCTTC
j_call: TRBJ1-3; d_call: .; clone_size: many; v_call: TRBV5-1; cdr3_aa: CASSTSSGNTIYF; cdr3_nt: TGCGCCAGCAGTACATCGTCTGGAAACACCATATATTTT
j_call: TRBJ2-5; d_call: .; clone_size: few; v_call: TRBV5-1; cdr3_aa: CASKPRGLRETQYF; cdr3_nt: TGCGCCAGCAAGCCGCGGGGATTGCGGGAGACCCAGTACTTC
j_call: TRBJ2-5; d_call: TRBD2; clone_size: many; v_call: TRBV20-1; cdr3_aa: CSAPSGTSVETQYF; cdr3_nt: TGCAGTGCGCCTTCCGGGACTAGCGTGGAGACCCAGTACTTC
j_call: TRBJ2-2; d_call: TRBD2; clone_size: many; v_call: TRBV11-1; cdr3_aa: CASSLGLGLAGNTGELFF; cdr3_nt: TGTGCCAGCAGCTTAGGTCTCGGACTAGCGGGGAACACCGGGGAGCTGTTTTTT
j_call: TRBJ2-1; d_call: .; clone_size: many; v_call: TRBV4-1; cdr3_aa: CASSQERRSYNEQFF; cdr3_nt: TGCGCCAGCAGCCAAGAGAGGAGGTCCTACAATGAGCAGTTCTTC
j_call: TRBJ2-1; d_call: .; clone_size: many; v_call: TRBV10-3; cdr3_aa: CAGGGGLYNEQFF; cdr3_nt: TGTGCCGGGGGCGGGGGCCTCTACAATGAGCAGTTCTTC
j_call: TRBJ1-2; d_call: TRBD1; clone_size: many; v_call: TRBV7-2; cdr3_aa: CASSLQGTGSGYTF; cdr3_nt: TGTGCCAGCAGCCTCCAAGGGACAGGGAGTGGCTACACCTTC
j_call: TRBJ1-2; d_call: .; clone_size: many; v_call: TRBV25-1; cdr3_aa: CASSEETGSGYTF; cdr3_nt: TGTGCCAGCAGTGAGGAGACAGGCTCGGGCTACACCTTC
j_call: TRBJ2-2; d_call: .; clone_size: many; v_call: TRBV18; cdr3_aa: CASSPDSRNTGELFF; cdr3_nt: TGTGCCAGCTCACCAGACTCACGGAACACCGGGGAGCTGTTTTTT
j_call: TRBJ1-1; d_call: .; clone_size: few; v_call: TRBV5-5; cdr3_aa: CASSLRALAEAFF; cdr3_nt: TGTGCCAGCAGCTTACGGGCTTTGGCTGAAGCTTTCTTT
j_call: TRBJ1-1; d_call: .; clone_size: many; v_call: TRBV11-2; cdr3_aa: CASSLDARMNTEAFF; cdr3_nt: TGTGCCAGCAGCTTAGATGCACGGATGAACACTGAAGCTTTCTTT
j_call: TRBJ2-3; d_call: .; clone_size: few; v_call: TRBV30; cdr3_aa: CAWTGGLSTDTQYF; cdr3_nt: TGTGCCTGGACTGGGGGCTTGAGCACAGATACGCAGTATTTT
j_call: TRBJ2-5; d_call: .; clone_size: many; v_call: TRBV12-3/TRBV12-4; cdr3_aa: CASSLGGGGTQYF; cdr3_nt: TGTGCCAGCAGTTTGGGCGGGGGCGGGACCCAGTACTTC
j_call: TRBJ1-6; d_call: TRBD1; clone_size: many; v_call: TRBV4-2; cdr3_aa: CASSHLGTGPTREESPLHF; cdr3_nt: TGTGCCAGCAGCCACCTCGGGACAGGCCCAACCAGGGAGGAATCACCCCTCCACTTT
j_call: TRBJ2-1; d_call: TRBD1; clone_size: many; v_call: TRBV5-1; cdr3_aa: CASSQTGIDNEQFF; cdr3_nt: TGCGCCAGCAGCCAGACAGGGATCGACAATGAGCAGTTCTTC
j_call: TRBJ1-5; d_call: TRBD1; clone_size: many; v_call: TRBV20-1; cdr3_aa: CSASIGTGNNQPQHF; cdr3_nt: TGCAGTGCTAGTATTGGGACAGGCAACAATCAGCCCCAGCATTTT
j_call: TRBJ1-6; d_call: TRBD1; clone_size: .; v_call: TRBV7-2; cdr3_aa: CASSLRQGGNSPLHF; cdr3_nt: TGTGCCAGCAGCTTAAGACAGGGTGGAAATTCACCCCTCCACTTT
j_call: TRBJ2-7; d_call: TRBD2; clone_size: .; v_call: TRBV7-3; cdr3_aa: CASSPLASGGLEQYF; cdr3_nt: TGTGCCAGCAGCCCCCTTGCTAGCGGGGGGCTCGAGCAGTACTTC
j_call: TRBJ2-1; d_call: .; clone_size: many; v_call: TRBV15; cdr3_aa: CATSRDPGTFYNEQFF; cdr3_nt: TGTGCCACCAGCAGAGATCCTGGGACTTTCTACAATGAGCAGTTCTTC
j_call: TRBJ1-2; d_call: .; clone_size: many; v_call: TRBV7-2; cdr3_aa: CASSLTPLGGYTF; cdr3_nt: TGTGCCAGCAGCTTAACCCCCCTGGGAGGCTACACCTTC
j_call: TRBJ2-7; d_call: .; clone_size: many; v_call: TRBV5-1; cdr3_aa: CASSLERLPNYEQYF; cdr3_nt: TGCGCCAGCAGCTTGGAGCGATTGCCCAACTACGAGCAGTACTTC
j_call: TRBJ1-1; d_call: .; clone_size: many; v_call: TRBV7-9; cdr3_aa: CASTSDSMNTEAFF; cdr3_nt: TGTGCCAGCACCTCCGACAGTATGAACACTGAAGCTTTCTTT